This T cell receptor beta chain stems from a study of T cells in Graves' hyperthyroidism and ophthalmopathy. Study-wide results and limits: From stable hyperthyroidism, ophthalmopathy was separated by a 13 V-J model.

Diagnosis relied on clinical symptoms, serum thyroxine and TRAb, thyroid ultrasound and orbital computed tomography. As for this clonotype: What it binds is not known.

It was RNA transcripts that yielded the amplified TCR beta CDR3 regions. The TCR CDR3 was amplified in a first-round RT-PCR using the HTBI primer set. TCRdb analysed the multiplex PCR reads with MiXCR anew, one entry per CDR3 protein. The sample has over 700,000 distinct CDR3 sequences; roughly 37% are singletons. Germline values: CDR1 SGDLS, CDR2 YYNGEE. V shed 4 bases, J shed 1 base, and the junction held 12 bases outside the gene matches. This CDR3 has 19 residues. The sequence came from a man in his late teens or twenties with Graves' hyperthyroidism. Sequencing input: blood. This chain uses TRBV9 with TRBJ2-5, with 14 bases lining up with TRBD2. CDR3 nucleotide sequence: TGTGCCAGCAGCACCTCGGGGACTAGCGGGAGAACCCTCCAAGAGACCCAGTACTTC. It is translated as CASSTSGTSGRTLQETQYF.